This passage covers 10 T cell receptor beta chains from one sample sequenced in a study of T cell repertoires in cytomegalovirus infection. TCRdb itself ran the reads through MiXCR, one entry per CDR3 protein. The sample carries 200,000 to 300,000 distinct CDR3 sequences, roughly 10% recorded once. The sample was PBMCs. The receptors were gathered from a human donor in good health (CMV status not recorded). Some clones in this sample may be carry-over from other donors' samples.

This clonotype was picked up many times. CDR3 sequence reads: CSVEEGEWDTIYF. The CDR3 DNA reads as TGCAGCGTTGAAGAGGGGGAATGGGACACCATATATTTT. The rearrangement joins TRBV29-1 to TRBJ1-3; perhaps TRBD1 as D (5 bases). The CDR3 runs to 13 residues. The V end was cut by 0 bases, the J end by 8 bases, with 11 bases between. Germline V gene lookup returns CDR1 SQVTM and CDR2 ANQGSEA. The variable domain in full, with the rest retrieved from reference TRBV29-1 and TRBJ1-3, is SAVISQKPSRDICQRGTSLTIQCQVDSQVTMMFWYRQQPGQSLTLIATANQGSEATYESGFVIDKFPISRPNLTFSTLTVSNMSPEDSSIYLCSVEEGEWDTIYFGEGSWLTVV.

This clonotype was seen ten or more times. The chain recombines TRBV7-2 with TRBJ1-2; D is perhaps TRBD1 (5 bases). The CDR3 loop spans 15 amino acids. V was cut by 0 bases and J by 4 bases, with 12 bases left in between. CDR1 and CDR2 (germline): SGHTA, FQGNSA. CDR3 loop: CASSLARAGAYGYTF. In DNA, the CDR3 is TGTGCCAGCAGCTTAGCGCGGGCTGGGGCCTATGGCTACACCTTC.

This clonotype came up a few times. The CDR3 DNA reads as TGTGCCAGCAGCTTGGAGCGGAGGAGCTCCTACAATGAGCAGTTCTTC. Residues: CASSLERRSSYNEQFF. The chain has TRBV11-1 and TRBJ2-1; the D gene is possibly TRBD2 (5 bases). The CDR3 contains 16 residues. Germline CDR1 and CDR2: SGHAT and FQDESV (reference sequence). V lost 3 bases and J lost 0, with 12 bases in between.

This clonotype showed up many times. V is TRBV7-2 and J is TRBJ2-5; TRBD2 aligns across 9 bases. This CDR3 has 15 amino acids. With 4 bases clipped from V and 4 bases from J, the junction kept 7 bases outside the gene matches. Germline V gene lookup returns CDR1 SGHTA and CDR2 FQGNSA. The CDR3 region is CASSSSGGRRETQYF. CDR3 DNA: TGTGCCAGCAGCTCCAGCGGGGGGCGAAGAGAGACCCAGTACTTC.

This clonotype was seen repeatedly, ten times or more. The chain employs TRBV7-2 and TRBJ2-3; D unresolved. Looked up from germline, CDR1 is SGHTA and CDR2 is FQGNSA. Trimming pared 7 bases from V and 4 bases from J, leaving 15 bases between. This CDR3 spans 14 amino acids. This CDR3 is CASKPGGSPDTQYF. Written as DNA, the CDR3 is TGTGCCAGCAAGCCAGGCGGTTCCCCAGATACGCAGTATTTT.

In its sample, this clonotype was seen many times. The genes are TRBV28 and TRBJ1-5; TRBD1 is a possible D gene (6 bases). The CDR3 spans 12 residues. Trimming took off 9 bases at V and 3 bases at J, with 9 bases between the two ends. The V gene's germline CDR1 is MDHEN and CDR2 SYDVKM. The CDR3 is CASTGPNQPQHF. DNA of the CDR3: TGTGCCAGTACAGGGCCCAATCAGCCCCAGCATTTT.

This clonotype was seen at least ten times. J is TRBJ1-1 and V is TRBV6-1, with D possibly being TRBD1 (6 bases). Trimming took 6 bases from V and 4 from J, leaving 18 bases between them. The CDR3 covers 15 residues. Germline CDR1 is MNHNS and CDR2 is SASEGT. CDR3 nucleotides: TGTGCCAGCAGATCGCTGGGGGGCGCGGGCACTGAAGCTTTCTTT. This sequence encodes CASRSLGGAGTEAFF.

This clonotype was recorded many times. V is TRBV7-2 and J is TRBJ2-7; 9 bases fit TRBD2. The V and J ends lost 5 bases and 0 bases, in that order; junction bases with no gene match: 5. The germline gives CDR1 SGHTA, CDR2 FQGNSA. The CDR3 runs to 15 residues. The CDR3 sequence is CASSAGLADSYEQYF. For the CDR3, the DNA is TGTGCCAGCAGCGCGGGACTAGCTGACTCCTACGAGCAGTACTTC. The full variable domain, with the rest looked up from reference TRBV7-2 and TRBJ2-7, is GAGVSQSPSNKVTEKGKDVELRCDPISGHTALYWYRQSLGQGLEFLIYFQGNSAPDKSGLPSDRFSAERTGGSVSTLTIQRTQQEDSAVYLCASSAGLADSYEQYFGPGTRLTVT.

This clonotype showed up many times. CDR3 protein: CASSLVQTYQETQYF. The CDR3 DNA reads as TGTGCCAGCAGCTTAGTACAGACGTACCAAGAGACCCAGTACTTC. This chain joins TRBV7-2 and TRBJ2-5; D call uncertain. V was clipped by 1 base and J by 0 bases, with 9 bases between them. The germline V gene encodes CDR1 SGHTA and CDR2 FQGNSA. CDR3 size: 15 residues. Full variable domain (remainder filled in from reference TRBV7-2 and TRBJ2-5): GAGVSQSPSNKVTEKGKDVELRCDPISGHTALYWYRQSLGQGLEFLIYFQGNSAPDKSGLPSDRFSAERTGGSVSTLTIQRTQQEDSAVYLCASSLVQTYQETQYFGPGTRLLVL.

This clonotype was seen only a few times. This chain joins TRBV20-1 and TRBJ2-7, with 12 positions matching TRBD2. CDR3 length: 15 amino acids. V was pared by 5 bases and J by 3 bases, with 8 bases of the junction left unmatched. Germline CDR1 DFQATT, CDR2 SNEGSKA (reference sequence). CDR3 sequence: CSASRTSGAIYEQYF. CDR3 sequence (DNA): TGCAGTGCTTCCCGGACTAGCGGGGCCATCTACGAGCAGTACTTC.